Ten or more counts support the clone carrying this T cell receptor beta chain. The data stem from a study of beta chain features in type 1 diabetes. The sequenced template was cDNA made from the entire isolated RNA. Using immunoSEQ multiplex PCR, the repertoire was profiled, and TCRdb retains in-frame clones only, with some absent. This table holds hundreds of thousands of clones, about 14% found once. The CDR3 sequence is 15 residues long. Germline CDR1 reads SNHLY; CDR2 reads FYNNEI. J was trimmed by 2 bases and V by 4 bases; bases with no gene match: 7. The chain joins TRBV2 to TRBJ2-5, with TRBD1 matching over 7 bases. The sequencing sample was made of central memory CD4+ T cells from blood. This receptor was identified in a man aged 30-40 years in good health. This chain's CDR3 is CASSGQGGRQETQYF. CDR3 sequence (DNA): TGTGCCAGCAGTGGCCAAGGGGGCAGACAAGAGACCCAGTACTTC. Full variable domain (outside the CDR3, taken from reference TRBV2 and TRBJ2-5): EPEVTQTPSHQVTQMGQEVILRCVPISNHLYFYWYRQILGQKVEFLVSFYNNEISEKSEIFDDQFSVERPDGSNFTLKIRSTKLEDSAMYFCASSGQGGRQETQYFGPGTRLLVL.